One T cell receptor beta chain is described in this entry. Per the study methods: Nucleated cell counts were estimated from reference gene primer amplification. Generated by immunoSEQ multiplex PCR, the TCRdb table keeps only in-frame clones and is missing some. From that table come the V and J calls and clone size; the DNA was used to work out D and trimming. The sample yields approximately 140,000 clones, roughly 88% seen once. This specimen belongs to a study of blood T cell repertoires in COVID-19. Whole-study context: From T cells, B-cell-depleted T cells, or PBMCs came the material, which was cDNA or gDNA.

The length of the CDR3 is 13 residues. V lost 1 base and J 2 bases, leaving 6 bases between the germline ends. From germline, CDR1 is SGHAT and CDR2 FQDESV (reference sequence). Sequencing was done on a sample of peripheral blood. The sequence was obtained from a woman aged 55-75 years with acute or convalescent COVID-19. V is TRBV11-1 and J is TRBJ2-7; tentative D call: TRBD2 (6 bases). CDR3 region: CASSLGGTYEQYF. CDR3 in DNA: TGTGCCAGCAGCTTAGGCGGGACCTACGAGCAGTACTTC.